The 32 T cell receptor beta chains below all came from one sample that was sequenced in a study of blood T cell repertoires in COVID-19. The table came from immunoSEQ multiplex PCR; TCRdb's copy has only in-frame clones and leaves some out. The profile covers over 100,000 clones, with under 90% appearing a single time and approximately 12% taken by the ten largest. The specimen was peripheral blood. The receptors stem from a woman aged 60-75 years with acute or convalescent COVID-19.

This clone has only one observation. The J gene is TRBJ1-1, the V gene TRBV20-1; D ambiguous. CDR3 length: 11 residues. V shed 3 bases and J shed 4 bases, with 6 bases lying between them. Germline V lookup: CDR1 DFQATT, CDR2 SNEGSKA (reference sequence). For the CDR3, the DNA is TGCAGTGCTAGCAGGCCCACTGAAGCTTTCTTT. Translation: CSASRPTEAFF.

The CDR3 reads CASSASARAVGANVLTF. For the CDR3, the DNA is TGTGCCAGCAGCGCCTCGGCCAGGGCCGTGGGGGCCAACGTCCTGACTTTC. The chain links TRBV7-8 to TRBJ2-6, with D maybe TRBD1 (5 bases). CDR1 is SGHVS, CDR2 FQNEAQ, per germline. CDR3 length: 17 residues. V gave up 5 bases and J gave up 4 bases, with 18 bases separating them.

V and J are TRBV10-1 and TRBJ2-1, with D unclear. Germline V gene sequence: CDR1 WNHNN, CDR2 SYGVQD (reference sequence). The ends were cut back, 7 bases at V and 5 bases at J, with 12 bases in the middle. CDR3 length: 13 residues. CDR3 nucleotides: TGCGCCAGCATTCGACACGAAAACAATGAGCAGTTCTTC. Its protein product is CASIRHENNEQFF.

The CDR3 is CASSFIVNQPQHF. CDR3 DNA sequence: TGTGCCAGCAGTTTTATAGTGAATCAGCCCCAGCATTTT. The chain uses TRBV12-3 or TRBV12-4 and TRBJ1-5, with D unclear. V was clipped by 3 bases and J by 4 bases, with 7 bases between them. This CDR3 contains 13 residues.

The CDR3 bases are TGTGCCGTGGGACAGGCCAATCAGCCCCAGCATTTT. It translates to CAVGQANQPQHF. The chain joins TRBV10-3 to TRBJ1-5; TRBD1 matches 8 bases. V lost 11 bases and J lost 3; bases outside the gene matches: 3. Germline CDR1 and CDR2: ENHRY and SYGVKD. The CDR3 totals 12 residues.

The V and J genes are TRBV27 and TRBJ1-1; perhaps TRBD1 as D (5 bases). Per the germline V gene, CDR1 is MNHEY and CDR2 is SMNVEV (reference sequence). The CDR3 has 12 amino acids. Trimming took 6 bases from V and 10 from J, leaving 15 bases between them. Here the CDR3 DNA reads TGTGCCAGCAGATTGGGGCTAGGTAGAGCTTTCTTT. Protein: CASRLGLGRAFF.

The chain employs TRBV24-1 and TRBJ2-5, with D possibly TRBD1 on 6 matching bases. Per the germline V gene, CDR1 is KGHDR and CDR2 is SFDVKD. The V end lost 5 bases, the J end lost 1 base, and 10 bases lay between the germline ends. The CDR3 runs to 14 residues. The CDR3 nucleotides read TGTGCCACCAGTGCCCCGGACAGCCAAGAGACCCAGTACTTC. Translating it yields CATSAPDSQETQYF.

This clone was counted a few times. The CDR3 is CASSRGGLGLNYGYTF. CDR3 coding DNA: TGTGCCAGCAGCCGGGGAGGGTTAGGGCTGAACTATGGCTACACCTTC. The chain links TRBV7-2 to TRBJ1-2; no firm D call. V was cut by 5 bases and J by 2 bases, with 18 bases left in between. Germline V gene lookup returns CDR1 SGHTA and CDR2 FQGNSA. CDR3 length equals 16 residues.

The chain recombines TRBV18 with TRBJ2-3; D unclear. The CDR3 is 17 amino acids. V dropped 0 bases and J dropped 1 base, with 14 bases sitting between them. From germline, CDR1 is KGHSH and CDR2 LQKENI. The CDR3 nucleotides read TGTGCCAGCTCACCACCGATGACTCCCTGGGGCACAGATACGCAGTATTTT. Residues: CASSPPMTPWGTDTQYF.

This clone was detected only once. The chain is built from TRBV6-5 and TRBJ2-2; tentatively, D is TRBD2 (5 bases). Germline CDR1 and CDR2: MNHEY and SVGAGI. V shed 8 bases and J shed 0 bases, with 10 bases lying between them. This CDR3 is built from 14 residues. CDR3 loop: CASSDFANTGELFF. CDR3 nucleotides: TGTGCCAGCTCGGACTTCGCGAACACCGGGGAGCTGTTTTTT.

J is TRBJ1-2 and V is TRBV2, with a tentative D call TRBD1 (5 bases). Germline values: CDR1 SNHLY, CDR2 FYNNEI. V dropped 7 bases and J dropped 5 bases, with 14 bases sitting between them. CDR3 size: 13 residues. CDR3 protein: CASTLSGGYGYTF. The CDR3 coding sequence is TGTGCCAGCACCCTATCGGGGGGATATGGCTACACCTTC.

This chain uses TRBV9 with TRBJ2-1; TRBD2 might be the D (5 bases). The CDR3 is made up of 12 amino acids. V lost 0 bases to trimming and J lost 7 bases, with 5 bases between them. Germline lookup yields CDR1 SGDLS and CDR2 YYNGEE. The CDR3 nucleotides read TGTGCCAGCAGCGTAGGGGAGAATGAGCAGTTCTTC. Its translation is CASSVGENEQFF.

V usage is TRBV18 and J usage is TRBJ1-1; D unclear. Per the germline V gene, CDR1 is KGHSH and CDR2 is LQKENI. V dropped 6 bases and J dropped 2 bases, with 13 bases sitting between them. This CDR3 is built from 14 residues. CDR3 bases: TGTGCCAGCTCCGGGAGGCGGAGAAACACTGAAGCTTTCTTT. Protein sequence: CASSGRRRNTEAFF.

This chain uses TRBV6-5 with TRBJ1-5; D call uncertain. Between the trimmed V and J ends, which lost 2 bases and 3 bases, there was a span of 8 bases. The germline V gene encodes CDR1 MNHEY and CDR2 SVGAGI. The CDR3 extends over 14 amino acids. The CDR3 DNA reads as TGTGCCAGCAGTTACGGAGCCGCCAATCAGCCCCAGCATTTT. Protein sequence: CASSYGAANQPQHF.

J is TRBJ1-1 and V is TRBV7-2; D uncertain. Trimming took 3 bases from V and 4 from J, leaving 15 bases between them. The germline CDR1 and CDR2 sequences are SGHTA and FQGNSA. CDR3 length equals 15 residues. The CDR3 region is CASSLSGFSSTEAFF. CDR3 sequence (DNA): TGTGCCAGCAGCTTGAGCGGGTTCTCGTCCACTGAAGCTTTCTTT.

This chain joins TRBV19 and TRBJ1-5, with no clear D. Trimming pared 2 bases from V and 7 bases from J, leaving 12 bases between. The CDR3 length is 14 residues. Germline loops: CDR1 LNHDA, CDR2 SQIVND (reference sequence). The CDR3 nucleotides are TGTGCCAGTAGTATAAAGCCGGGAAGGCAGCCCCAGCATTTT. Its protein is CASSIKPGRQPQHF. Drawing the rest from reference TRBV19 and TRBJ1-5, the complete variable domain is DGGITQSPKYLFRKEGQNVTLSCEQNLNHDAMYWYRQDPGQGLRLIYYSQIVNDFQKGDIAEGYSVSREKKESFPLTVTSAQKNPTAFYLCASSIKPGRQPQHFGDGTRLSIL.

V usage is TRBV5-1 and J usage is TRBJ2-7; D is possibly TRBD1 (5 bases). The CDR3 extends over 14 amino acids. The V end lost 2 bases, the J end lost 0 bases, and 9 bases lay between the germline ends. Germline V gene sequence: CDR1 SGHRS, CDR2 YFSETQ. The CDR3 reads CASSFYDSSYEQYF. CDR3 nucleotide sequence: TGCGCCAGCAGCTTTTACGACAGCTCCTACGAGCAGTACTTC. The full variable domain, its missing parts supplied by reference TRBV5-1 and TRBJ2-7, is KAGVTQTPRYLIKTRGQQVTLSCSPISGHRSVSWYQQTPGQGLQFLFEYFSETQRNKGNFPGRFSGRQFSNSRSEMNVSTLELGDSALYLCASSFYDSSYEQYFGPGTRLTVT.

This clone has a handful of counts. The gene calls are TRBV7-9 and TRBJ1-2; the match to TRBD1 covers 8 bases. The V and J ends lost 4 bases and 6 bases, in that order; junction bases with no gene match: 4. Germline CDR1 reads SEHNR; CDR2 reads FQNEAQ (reference sequence). This CDR3 is built from 13 residues. CDR3 in amino acids: CASSSTGGDGYTF. CDR3 bases: TGTGCCAGCAGCTCAACAGGGGGTGATGGCTACACCTTC.

The chain employs TRBV3-1 (or the pseudogene TRBV3-2) and TRBJ2-1; D possibly corresponds to TRBD1 (5 bases). Trimming stripped 1 base from V and 10 bases from J, with 14 bases between. Germline CDR1 is LGHDT and CDR2 is YNNKEL (reference sequence). The CDR3 is made up of 14 amino acids. The CDR3: CASSQVQGKREQFF. As DNA, the CDR3 is TGTGCCAGCAGCCAAGTTCAGGGCAAAAGAGAGCAGTTCTTC.

V and J are TRBV3-1 (or the pseudogene TRBV3-2) and TRBJ1-2, with D possibly being TRBD1 (6 bases). V lost 5 bases and J 3 bases, leaving 25 bases between the germline ends. The germline gives CDR1 LGHDT, CDR2 YNNKEL (reference sequence). The CDR3 has 18 amino acids. The CDR3: CASSGNARGQSLHYGYTF. CDR3 DNA sequence: TGTGCCAGCAGCGGAAACGCCAGGGGCCAGAGTCTCCACTATGGCTACACCTTC.

The chain carries TRBV5-8 and TRBJ1-2, with D possibly matching TRBD1 (5 bases). Germline V gene sequence: CDR1 SGHTS, CDR2 YDEGEE. The CDR3 is 15 amino acids. Trimming removed 3 bases from V and 1 base from J, with 13 bases in between. The CDR3 spells CASSSTDSFNYGYTF. The CDR3 DNA sequence: TGTGCCAGCAGCTCAACCGACAGCTTTAACTATGGCTACACCTTC.

The chain has TRBV5-1 and TRBJ2-7; 11 positions agree with TRBD2. The CDR3 runs 16 residues. Germline values: CDR1 SGHRS, CDR2 YFSETQ. J was trimmed by 2 bases and V by 3 bases; bases with no gene match: 7. The CDR3 region is CASSSMGLADTYEQYF. The CDR3 DNA reads as TGCGCCAGCAGCTCTATGGGACTAGCGGATACCTACGAGCAGTACTTC.

The genes are TRBV27 and TRBJ2-7; TRBD1 agrees at 8 bases. This CDR3 region has 14 residues. V was clipped by 6 bases and J by 7 bases; unmatched bases: 11. The germline CDR1 and CDR2 sequences are MNHEY and SMNVEV (reference sequence). CDR3 in DNA: TGTGCCAGCAGGTCCGGACAGGGAAGATCGGAGCAGTACTTC. It encodes CASRSGQGRSEQYF.

The rearrangement links TRBV12-3 or TRBV12-4 to TRBJ1-5; D perhaps matches TRBD1 (5 bases). Trimming pared 6 bases from V and 5 bases from J, leaving 8 bases between. The CDR3 runs 12 residues. CDR3 bases: TGTGCCAGCAGGACAGCCGATCAGCCCCAGCATTTT. This translates into CASRTADQPQHF.

This chain joins TRBV6-6 and TRBJ1-2; maybe TRBD1 (6 bases). Germline assignment: CDR1 MNHNY and CDR2 SVGAGI (reference sequence). The CDR3 extends over 13 amino acids. Trimming cost V 5 bases and J 1 base, with 8 bases left between them. The CDR3 coding sequence is TGTGCCAGCAGTGCACAGGGTAACTATGGCTACACCTTC. Protein sequence: CASSAQGNYGYTF.

The genes are TRBV10-3 and TRBJ1-3; the match to TRBD1 covers 9 bases. With V trimmed by 5 bases and J by 0 bases, 2 bases remained unmatched. Germline lookup yields CDR1 ENHRY and CDR2 SYGVKD. This CDR3 has 15 residues. The CDR3 bases are TGTGCCATCAGTCCGACAGGGGGCTCTGGAAACACCATATATTTT. This gives the protein CAISPTGGSGNTIYF.

The rearrangement uses TRBV2 and TRBJ2-5; 9 bases line up with TRBD1. The germline gives CDR1 SNHLY, CDR2 FYNNEI. V was pared by 9 bases and J by 2 bases, with 7 bases of the junction left unmatched. CDR3 size: 14 residues. CDR3 region: CARTTGTGQETQYF. The CDR3 DNA reads TGTGCCAGAACGACCGGGACAGGGCAAGAGACCCAGTACTTC.

The chain has TRBV28 and TRBJ2-7, with D possibly being TRBD1 (6 bases). The V end was cut by 6 bases, the J end by 7 bases, with 16 bases between. CDR1 is MDHEN, CDR2 SYDVKM, per germline. The CDR3 spans 13 residues. For the CDR3, the DNA is TGTGCCAGCAGGATTCAGGGGCAGAGGGAGCAGTACTTC. This encodes CASRIQGQREQYF.

The J gene is TRBJ2-5, the V gene TRBV5-6, with D tentatively TRBD2 (6 bases). Germline CDR1 reads SGHDT; CDR2 reads YYEEEE. CDR3 size: 13 residues. Trimming cost V 2 bases and J 2 bases, with 7 bases left between them. The CDR3 sequence is CASSLLAQETQYF. In DNA form, the CDR3 reads TGTGCCAGCAGCTTACTAGCACAAGAGACCCAGTACTTC.

The chain uses TRBV5-6 and TRBJ2-2, with D perhaps matching TRBD1 (6 bases). CDR1 is SGHDT, CDR2 YYEEEE, per germline. The CDR3 is 15 residues long. V lost 3 bases, J lost 6 bases, and 15 bases lay in between. The CDR3 nucleotides read TGTGCCAGCAGCTCGCAGGGGTATCTAGCCGGGGAGCTGTTTTTT. Translated, it gives CASSSQGYLAGELFF.

V is TRBV30 and J is TRBJ2-5; tentatively, D is TRBD1 (6 bases). CDR3 length equals 14 residues. Germline values: CDR1 GTSNPN, CDR2 SVGIG (reference sequence). V lost 4 bases and J 5 bases, leaving 17 bases between the germline ends. Written as DNA, the CDR3 is TGTGCCTGGAACAGTGGACAGTGGTCTGAGACCCAGTACTTC. This gives the protein CAWNSGQWSETQYF.

This chain links TRBV12-3 or TRBV12-4 with TRBJ1-1, with D uncertain. Trimming pared 2 bases from V and 3 bases from J, leaving 7 bases between. The CDR3 runs to 13 residues. CDR3 DNA: TGTGCCAGCAGTTTACGGGAAGACACTGAAGCTTTCTTT. Encoded protein: CASSLREDTEAFF.